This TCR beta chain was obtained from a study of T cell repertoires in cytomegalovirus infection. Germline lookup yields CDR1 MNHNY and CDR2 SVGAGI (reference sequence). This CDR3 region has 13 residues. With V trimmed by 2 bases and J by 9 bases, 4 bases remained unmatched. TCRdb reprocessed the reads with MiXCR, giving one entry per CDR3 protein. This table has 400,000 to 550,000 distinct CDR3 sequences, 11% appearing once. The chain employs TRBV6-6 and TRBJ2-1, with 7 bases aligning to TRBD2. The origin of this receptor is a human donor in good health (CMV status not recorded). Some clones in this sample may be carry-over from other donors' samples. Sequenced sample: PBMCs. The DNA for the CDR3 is TGTGCCAGCAGTTACCCCGGGGAGGGTGAGCAGTTCTTC. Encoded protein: CASSYPGEGEQFF.